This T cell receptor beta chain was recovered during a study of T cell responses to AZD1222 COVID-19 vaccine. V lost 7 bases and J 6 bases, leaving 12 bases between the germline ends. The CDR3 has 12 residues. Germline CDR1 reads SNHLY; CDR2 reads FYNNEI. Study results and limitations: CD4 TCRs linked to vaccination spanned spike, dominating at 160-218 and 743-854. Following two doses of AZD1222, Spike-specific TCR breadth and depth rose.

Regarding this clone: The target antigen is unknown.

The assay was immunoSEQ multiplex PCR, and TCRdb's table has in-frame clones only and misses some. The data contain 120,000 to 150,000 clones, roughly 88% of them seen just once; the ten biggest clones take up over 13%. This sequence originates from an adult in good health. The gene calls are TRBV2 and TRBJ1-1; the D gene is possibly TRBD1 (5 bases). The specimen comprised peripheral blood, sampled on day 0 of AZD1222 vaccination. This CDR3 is CASKQDGPEAFF. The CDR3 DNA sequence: TGTGCCAGCAAACAGGACGGACCTGAAGCTTTCTTT.